These 9 T cell receptor beta chains share one sample of origin, sequenced in a study of CD8 T cells in ankylosing spondylitis. From the 5' RACE reads, TCRdb called clonotypes with MiXCR, one entry per CDR3 protein. Of roughly 40,000 distinct CDR3 sequences detected, about 4% appear once; the ten largest clones hold roughly 4.2%. Sequencing was done on a sample of blood, either unsorted or a sorted T cell fraction (not recorded which). The source is a female donor with ankylosing spondylitis or in good health (not recorded which).

This clonotype has at least ten counts. The chain links TRBV9 to TRBJ2-7; D possibly matches TRBD1 or TRBD2 (6 bases each). This CDR3 comprises 14 residues. V was pared by 4 bases and J by 5 bases, with 16 bases between. Germline values: CDR1 SGDLS, CDR2 YYNGEE. The CDR3 DNA sequence: TGTGCCAGCAGCCCTTGGGGGGCGCTTGACGAGCAGTACTTC. This sequence encodes CASSPWGALDEQYF. Looking up the rest from reference TRBV9 and TRBJ2-7 gives the full variable domain: DSGVTQTPKHLITATGQRVTLRCSPRSGDLSVYWYQQSLDQGLQFLIQYYNGEERAKGNILERFSAQQFPDLHSELNLSSLELGDSALYFCASSPWGALDEQYFGPGTRLTVT.

This clonotype was recorded many times. V usage is TRBV9 and J usage is TRBJ2-5; D not certain. The germline CDR1 and CDR2 sequences are SGDLS and YYNGEE. The CDR3 contains 15 residues. Trimming took off 3 bases at V and 2 bases at J, with 14 bases between the two ends. The CDR3 sequence is CASSAMDGNQETQYF. CDR3 in DNA: TGTGCCAGCAGCGCGATGGATGGCAATCAAGAGACCCAGTACTTC.

This clonotype came up many times. This chain uses TRBV9 with TRBJ2-2; TRBD2 agrees at 11 bases. The J segment lost 4 bases and the V segment lost 2 bases, leaving 7 bases of the junction unmatched. Per germline, CDR1 SGDLS and CDR2 YYNGEE. There are 17 residues in the CDR3. The CDR3 DNA reads TGTGCCAGCAGCGTCTTAGCGGGGGGGCCGAGCACCGGGGAGCTGTTTTTT. Translation: CASSVLAGGPSTGELFF. Complete variable domain (other parts from reference TRBV9 and TRBJ2-2): DSGVTQTPKHLITATGQRVTLRCSPRSGDLSVYWYQQSLDQGLQFLIQYYNGEERAKGNILERFSAQQFPDLHSELNLSSLELGDSALYFCASSVLAGGPSTGELFFGEGSRLTVL.

This clonotype has a count of ten or more. The gene calls are TRBV9 and TRBJ1-4, with D uncertain. The CDR3 covers 14 residues. Trimming cost V 3 bases and J 0 bases, with 6 bases left between them. Germline values: CDR1 SGDLS, CDR2 YYNGEE. CDR3 sequence (DNA): TGTGCCAGCAGCGAGACCTCAACTAATGAAAAACTGTTTTTT. This sequence encodes CASSETSTNEKLFF.

V is TRBV9 and J is TRBJ2-2, with D possibly being TRBD2 (5 bases). This CDR3 is built from 14 residues. Trimming removed 3 bases at V and 3 bases at J, with 9 bases between. Germline V gene lookup returns CDR1 SGDLS and CDR2 YYNGEE. The CDR3 bases are TGTGCCAGCAGCGAGGACTTGTACACCGGGGAGCTGTTTTTT. It translates to CASSEDLYTGELFF.

This clonotype rates as medium-sized. This sequence joins TRBV9 and TRBJ1-1; a weak D match, TRBD1 (5 bases). Per germline, CDR1 SGDLS and CDR2 YYNGEE. This CDR3 spans 16 amino acids. With 4 bases removed from V and 3 bases from J, the gap between germline ends came to 19 bases. The CDR3 DNA reads TGTGCCAGCAGCCCGCACGGGGCGCCGAGGGACACTGAAGCTTTCTTT. Amino acids: CASSPHGAPRDTEAFF.

There are many counts of this clonotype. The V and J genes are TRBV9 and TRBJ1-3; D unresolved. The ends were cut back, 2 bases at V and 0 bases at J, with 6 bases in the middle. In germline, CDR1 is SGDLS, CDR2 YYNGEE. This CDR3 has 14 residues. The CDR3 sequence: CASSVLDSGNTIYF. In nucleotides, the CDR3 is TGTGCCAGCAGCGTTTTGGACTCTGGAAACACCATATATTTT.

The rearrangement joins TRBV9 to TRBJ1-1; tentative D call: TRBD1 (6 bases). In germline, CDR1 is SGDLS, CDR2 YYNGEE. V gave up 0 bases and J gave up 6 bases, with 15 bases separating them. The CDR3 has 15 residues. CDR3 loop: CASSVGVGAGAEAFF. In nucleotides, the CDR3 is TGTGCCAGCAGCGTAGGAGTGGGGGCGGGTGCTGAAGCTTTCTTT. The whole variable domain, filled in from reference TRBV9 and TRBJ1-1, reads DSGVTQTPKHLITATGQRVTLRCSPRSGDLSVYWYQQSLDQGLQFLIQYYNGEERAKGNILERFSAQQFPDLHSELNLSSLELGDSALYFCASSVGVGAGAEAFFGQGTRLTVV.

The chain links TRBV2 to TRBJ1-2, with 7 positions matching TRBD1. The ends lost 3 bases at V and 14 bases at J; junction bases unmatched: 6. The length of the CDR3 is 11 residues. CDR1 is SNHLY and CDR2 is FYNNEI in the germline V gene. CDR3: CASSDEGARTF. In DNA form, the CDR3 reads TGTGCCAGCAGTGACGAGGGGGCTCGTACCTTC.